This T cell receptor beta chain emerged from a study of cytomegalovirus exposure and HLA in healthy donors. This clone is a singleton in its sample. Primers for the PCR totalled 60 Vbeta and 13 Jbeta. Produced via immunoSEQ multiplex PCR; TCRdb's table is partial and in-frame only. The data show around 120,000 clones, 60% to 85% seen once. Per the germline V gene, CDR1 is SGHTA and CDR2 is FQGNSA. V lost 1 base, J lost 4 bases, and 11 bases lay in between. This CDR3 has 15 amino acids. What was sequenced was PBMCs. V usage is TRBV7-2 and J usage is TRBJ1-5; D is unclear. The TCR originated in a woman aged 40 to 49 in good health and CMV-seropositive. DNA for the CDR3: TGTGCCAGCAGCTTAGACGCCAGGTTGAATCAGCCCCAGCATTTT. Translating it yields CASSLDARLNQPQHF. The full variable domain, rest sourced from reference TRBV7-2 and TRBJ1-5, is GAGVSQSPSNKVTEKGKDVELRCDPISGHTALYWYRQSLGQGLEFLIYFQGNSAPDKSGLPSDRFSAERTGGSVSTLTIQRTQQEDSAVYLCASSLDARLNQPQHFGDGTRLSIL.